The source of this T cell receptor beta chain is a study of blood T cell repertoires in COVID-19. Germline lookup yields CDR1 MNHEY and CDR2 SVGEGT. The V and J ends lost 0 bases and 1 base, in that order; junction bases with no gene match: 5. The CDR3 extends over 16 amino acids. Per the authors' pipeline: Researchers report that nucleated cell counts were estimated from reference gene primer amplification. This table comes from immunoSEQ multiplex PCR, and its TCRdb copy is limited to in-frame clones, with some not included. D and trimming were read from the DNA, whereas the V and J calls and clone size are those reported in that table. The sample holds 100,000 to 150,000 clones; approximately 86% are singletons and the top ten take around 2.3%.

The chain has TRBV6-2 or TRBV6-3 and TRBJ1-1; 7 bases agree with TRBD1. This TCR came from a woman in her fifties or sixties who had recovered from COVID-19. The sample taken for sequencing was PBMCs or T cells enriched from blood (not recorded which). In DNA form, the CDR3 reads TGTGCCAGCAGTTACTCGTCCGGGACAGCGAACACTGAAGCTTTCTTT. Encoded protein: CASSYSSGTANTEAFF.